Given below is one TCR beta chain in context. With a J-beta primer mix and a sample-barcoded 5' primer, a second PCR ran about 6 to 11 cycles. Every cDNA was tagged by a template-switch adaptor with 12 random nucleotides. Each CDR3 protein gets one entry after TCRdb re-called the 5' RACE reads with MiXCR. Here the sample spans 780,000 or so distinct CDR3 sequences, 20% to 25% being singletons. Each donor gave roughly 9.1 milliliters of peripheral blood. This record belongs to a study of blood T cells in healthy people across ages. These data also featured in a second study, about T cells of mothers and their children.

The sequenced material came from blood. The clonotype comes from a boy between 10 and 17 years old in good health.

CDR3 amino acids: CSARTTSGETQYF. DNA for the CDR3: TGCAGTGCTAGAACTACTAGTGGAGAGACCCAGTACTTC. The genes are TRBV20-1 and TRBJ2-1, with D tentatively TRBD2 (5 bases). The tail of the sequence fits TRBJ2-5 better, so the J call may be wrong. Germline CDR1 DFQATT, CDR2 SNEGSKA (reference sequence). The CDR3 is 13 amino acids.